The text below deals with one TCR beta chain. Its specificity is not known. The CDR3 covers 14 residues. V lost 1 base and J lost 2, with 8 bases in between. CDR1 is SGHRS and CDR2 is YFSETQ in the germline V gene. This specimen comes from a study of identical twins. Whole-study findings and limits: Out-of-frame beta chain sequences displayed weaker excess sharing between twins.

Using its own MiXCR run on the 5' RACE reads, TCRdb lists one record per CDR3 protein. The profile shows approximately 490,000 distinct CDR3 sequences, 20% to 25% of them singletons. These data were also reused for a study on yellow fever vaccine responses in identical twins.

The TCR was taken from a young woman in good health. Sequenced sample: CD4+ T cells sorted from blood. The chain uses TRBV5-1 and TRBJ2-3; unclear D gene. The CDR3 region is CASSLIAPTDTQYF. The CDR3 DNA is TGCGCCAGCAGCTTGATTGCTCCCACAGATACGCAGTATTTT.